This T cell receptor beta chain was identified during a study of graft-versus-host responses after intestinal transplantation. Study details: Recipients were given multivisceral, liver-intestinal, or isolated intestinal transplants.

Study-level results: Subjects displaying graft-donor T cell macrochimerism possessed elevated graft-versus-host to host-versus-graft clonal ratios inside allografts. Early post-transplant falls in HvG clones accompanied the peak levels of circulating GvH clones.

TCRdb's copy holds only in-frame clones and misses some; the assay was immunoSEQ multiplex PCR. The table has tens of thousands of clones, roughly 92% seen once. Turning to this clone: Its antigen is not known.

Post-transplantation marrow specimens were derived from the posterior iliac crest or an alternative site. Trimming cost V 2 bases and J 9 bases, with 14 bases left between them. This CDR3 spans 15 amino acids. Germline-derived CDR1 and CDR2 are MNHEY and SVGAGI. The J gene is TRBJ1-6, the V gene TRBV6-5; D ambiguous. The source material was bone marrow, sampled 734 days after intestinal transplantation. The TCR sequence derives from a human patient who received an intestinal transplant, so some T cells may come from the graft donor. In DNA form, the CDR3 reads TGTGCCAGCAGTTACCTATCCCCGAGGCGTTCACCCCTCCACTTT. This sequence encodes CASSYLSPRRSPLHF.